This TCR beta chain came from a study of CD8+CD57+ T cells in acquired aplastic anemia (dated by TCRdb to the late 2010s). In terms of the full investigation: On average, sorted CD4+ and CD8+ cells yielded about 3 ug of extracted DNA, with a range of about 0.19 to 30 ug. CD8+CD57+ expansion was defined as frequency above the mean frequency observed in healthy subjects.

Genomic DNA was used as template for profiling of TCR beta VDJ combinations and CDR3 sequences. An Illumina HiSeq 2000 was used for TCR repertoire sequencing. Per the original workflow: Repertoire assessment relied on Simpson's diversity index, CDR3 size and DJ length profiles, and TRBV/TRBJ rearrangement plots. The most abundant DNA sequence in the deep sequencing data was defined as the immunodominant clone. CDR3 amino acid sequences were checked for sharing across subjects and were also compared against the VDJdb database and published repertoires. TCRdb applied fastp at Q25 and MiXCR to the public reads, then kept only in-frame beta chains. Rows with a matching CDR3 protein are joined into one entry that keeps the most common DNA and genes. These V and J calls originate from TCRdb's pipeline instead of the authors' own analysis. The table for this sample lists 270,000 or so distinct CDR3 sequences; roughly 82% of them were counted only once. Approximately 40% of the sample rests with the top ten.

This clonotype is a singleton in its sample. The target of this receptor is not known. The junction shows a germline mismatch at one end, possibly a read error. Inclusive of the bounding cysteine and phenylalanine, the CDR3 is 14 residues long. Only the CDR3 DNA stays, 42 bases, in frame from base 1. In the germline V gene (reference sequence), CDR1 corresponds to LNHNV and CDR2 to YYDKDF. General findings and caveats noted by the study authors: Approximately 31 CD8+ CDR3 sequences were found in both patients and controls but appeared to be highly expressed in patients and within the immunodominant clones of the patients. Patients and healthy controls showed no significant difference in CD8+ Simpson's diversity (P=0.060).

The patients picked for sequencing were ones in whom flow cytometry had shown an expansion of CD8+CD57+ cells. Every patient had severe acquired aplastic anemia, diagnosed using the International Study of Aplastic Anemia and Agranulocytosis and Camitta criteria. No therapy had been received by the patients at the time of blood sampling. In this study, sorted CD4+ and CD8+ T cells from the blood of healthy subjects and of severe aplastic anemia patients had their TCR repertoires deep-sequenced. In the USA, patient enrollment took place under clinicaltrials.gov protocols 00001620, 01623167, 00001397, 00071045, 00081523 and 00961064. Ficoll-Paque density gradient centrifugation was used to isolate peripheral blood mononuclear cells. Before DNA was extracted, CD4+ and CD8+ T cells were sorted using either FACS or magnetic beads.

The origin of this receptor is a human donor with aplastic anemia. The receptor chain draws on TRBV15 and TRBJ1-6; no confident D gene assignment can be made. Sample: sorted CD4+, CD8+, or CD8+CD57+ T cells (not recorded which) from PBMCs. CDR3 region: CATSLGSYHAPLHF. At the DNA level, the sequence is TGTGCCACCAGCTTGGGTTCCTATCATGCACCCCTGCACTTC.